This TCR beta chain was profiled in a study of cytomegalovirus exposure and HLA in healthy donors. This clone was detected only a few times. Germline V gene sequence: CDR1 MNHEY, CDR2 SMNVEV (reference sequence). This CDR3 is built from 15 residues. Trimming cost V 5 bases and J 6 bases; bases outside gene matches: 10. The PCR made use of 60 Vbeta and 13 Jbeta primers. Repertoires were generated with immunoSEQ multiplex PCR, while TCRdb's copy carries only in-frame clones and drops some. The data show 110,000 or so clones, with roughly 76% seen just once and approximately 16% held by the top ten. Specimen: PBMCs. This TCR came from a man aged 45 to 65 in good health and CMV-seropositive. The rearrangement links TRBV27 to TRBJ1-5, with TRBD1 matching over 7 bases. The CDR3 bases are TGTGCCAGCAGTCCGAAGACAGGGTCGCGTCAGCCCCAGCATTTT. It translates to CASSPKTGSRQPQHF.